Sequencing of this TCR beta chain was carried out in a study of blood T cells in healthy people across ages. Whole-study context: About one barcoded beta molecule was captured per two T cells (by template switching).

Germline CDR1 is SGDLS and CDR2 is YYNGEE. The CDR3 totals 14 residues. Sample-barcoded 5' priming and a J-beta primer mix drove a second PCR of roughly 7 to 11 cycles. Using its own MiXCR run on the 5' RACE reads, TCRdb lists one record per CDR3 protein. The sample includes roughly 1.6 million distinct CDR3 sequences, about 35% of them seen just once. Study-wide findings and caveats: Since the PBMCs were unsorted, naive and antigen-experienced cells could not be conclusively compared. Donor CMV status was unknown, possibly confounding expanded clonotype changes.

On this clonotype: The target antigen is unknown. Mismatch with germline at one junction end may stem from a read error.

Every sample had a minimum of 6 million PBMCs isolated. This TCR was recovered from a young woman in good health. The material sequenced was blood. This sequence joins TRBV9 and TRBJ2-5; D tentatively fits TRBD1 or TRBD2 (5 bases each). The CDR3 coding sequence is TGTGCCCGCAGCGCTTGGGACCGCTCGGAGACCCAGTACTTC. Translation: CARSAWDRSETQYF.